Listed below are T cell receptor beta chains from one sample, sequenced in a study of shared clonotypes between healthy human individuals. Libraries were prepared by immunoSEQ multiplex PCR; TCRdb keeps only in-frame clonotypes and omits some of them. The sample lists around 1.4 million clones; roughly 98.5% were seen once. Sequencing was carried out using naive CD4+ T cells sorted from blood. These receptors originate from a man aged 25 to 45 in good health. The CDR3 runs from the conserved cysteine through the conserved F or W. Each record gives: clone size, V gene, D gene, J gene, CDR3 protein, CDR3 DNA. A D gene is named only where the DNA matches it firmly. The listing skips clone size in some rows; elsewhere it reads once, few, many or a size class.

abundance: NA; v_gene: TRBV5-1; d_gene: NA; j_gene: TRBJ2-7; CDR3aa: CASSLHSFPYEQYF; CDR3nt: TGCGCCAGCAGCTTGCACTCCTTTCCCTACGAGCAGTACTTC
abundance: NA; v_gene: TRBV7-9; d_gene: NA; j_gene: TRBJ1-5; CDR3aa: CASSSPGPQHF; CDR3nt: TGTGCCAGCAGCTCACCGGGGCCCCAGCATTTT
abundance: NA; v_gene: TRBV29-1; d_gene: NA; j_gene: TRBJ1-1; CDR3aa: CSVEDAQGTEAFF; CDR3nt: TGCAGCGTTGAAGATGCCCAGGGCACTGAAGCTTTCTTT
abundance: once; v_gene: TRBV5-1; d_gene: NA; j_gene: TRBJ2-7; CDR3aa: CASSQDVVAYEQYF; CDR3nt: TGCGCCAGCAGCCAGGACGTAGTAGCCTACGAGCAGTACTTC
abundance: NA; v_gene: TRBV9; d_gene: NA; j_gene: TRBJ2-2; CDR3aa: CASSVEGRSTGELFF; CDR3nt: TGTGCCAGCAGCGTAGAAGGCAGGAGTACCGGGGAGCTGTTTTTT
abundance: NA; v_gene: TRBV9; d_gene: TRBD2; j_gene: TRBJ2-1; CDR3aa: CASSAGVTSGSSNEQFF; CDR3nt: TGTGCCAGCAGCGCGGGGGTGACTAGCGGGAGTAGCAATGAGCAGTTCTTC
abundance: NA; v_gene: TRBV2; d_gene: NA; j_gene: TRBJ1-5; CDR3aa: CASSVSGNQPQHF; CDR3nt: TGTGCCAGCAGTGTGTCGGGCAATCAGCCCCAGCATTTT
abundance: NA; v_gene: TRBV19; d_gene: NA; j_gene: TRBJ2-7; CDR3aa: CASRRDLSSYEQYF; CDR3nt: TGTGCCAGCAGAAGAGATCTAAGCTCCTACGAGCAGTACTTC
abundance: NA; v_gene: TRBV7-8; d_gene: NA; j_gene: TRBJ2-5; CDR3aa: CASSLAGERETQYF; CDR3nt: TGTGCCAGCAGCTTAGCAGGGGAGAGGGAGACCCAGTACTTC
abundance: NA; v_gene: TRBV7-9; d_gene: TRBD2; j_gene: TRBJ2-5; CDR3aa: CASSLAVSTSGKETQYF; CDR3nt: TGTGCCAGCAGCTTAGCCGTATCGACTAGCGGGAAAGAGACCCAGTACTTC
abundance: NA; v_gene: TRBV6-6; d_gene: NA; j_gene: TRBJ1-1; CDR3aa: CASSQDSLAFEAFF; CDR3nt: TGTGCCAGCAGTCAGGACAGTCTCGCATTTGAAGCTTTCTTT
abundance: NA; v_gene: TRBV7-8; d_gene: TRBD2; j_gene: TRBJ2-2; CDR3aa: CASSFYTDGLAGGRGTGELFF; CDR3nt: TGTGCCAGCAGCTTCTACACTGACGGACTAGCGGGAGGGCGAGGCACCGGGGAGCTGTTTTTT
abundance: NA; v_gene: TRBV18; d_gene: NA; j_gene: TRBJ2-6; CDR3aa: CASSPIRQGQGANVLTF; CDR3nt: TGTGCCAGCTCACCGATTCGCCAGGGGCAAGGGGCCAACGTCCTGACTTTC
abundance: NA; v_gene: TRBV5-1; d_gene: NA; j_gene: TRBJ1-1; CDR3aa: CASSPGLREQAFF; CDR3nt: TGCGCCAGCAGCCCGGGGCTTCGAGAGCAAGCTTTCTTT
abundance: NA; v_gene: TRBV10-3; d_gene: TRBD2; j_gene: TRBJ2-5; CDR3aa: CAISGTSGSQETQYF; CDR3nt: TGTGCCATCAGTGGGACTAGCGGGTCCCAAGAGACCCAGTACTTC
abundance: NA; v_gene: TRBV6-1; d_gene: NA; j_gene: TRBJ2-3; CDR3aa: CASVRGLHTDTQYF; CDR3nt: TGTGCCAGCGTCCGCGGTCTTCACACAGATACGCAGTATTTT
abundance: NA; v_gene: TRBV5-5; d_gene: TRBD1; j_gene: TRBJ1-1; CDR3aa: CASSSVLGTGNTEAFF; CDR3nt: TGTGCCAGCAGCTCAGTGTTGGGGACAGGGAATACTGAAGCTTTCTTT
abundance: NA; v_gene: TRBV5-1; d_gene: NA; j_gene: TRBJ2-1; CDR3aa: CASSALVEDEQFF; CDR3nt: TGCGCCAGCAGCGCCTTGGTGGAGGATGAGCAGTTCTTC
abundance: NA; v_gene: TRBV7-9; d_gene: NA; j_gene: TRBJ2-3; CDR3aa: CASSPSAVDTQYF; CDR3nt: TGTGCCAGCAGCCCTAGCGCCGTAGATACGCAGTATTTT
abundance: once; v_gene: TRBV28; d_gene: NA; j_gene: TRBJ2-5; CDR3aa: CASRRGRETQYF; CDR3nt: TGTGCCAGCAGGAGGGGGAGGGAGACCCAGTACTTC
abundance: NA; v_gene: TRBV12-5; d_gene: NA; j_gene: TRBJ2-5; CDR3aa: CASGLYPGQETQYF; CDR3nt: TGTGCTAGTGGTTTATACCCGGGGCAAGAGACCCAGTACTTC
abundance: NA; v_gene: TRBV5-4; d_gene: NA; j_gene: TRBJ2-1; CDR3aa: CASNREGPYNEQFF; CDR3nt: TGTGCCAGCAACAGGGAGGGTCCCTACAATGAGCAGTTCTTC
abundance: NA; v_gene: TRBV7-9; d_gene: TRBD2; j_gene: TRBJ2-2; CDR3aa: CASSLGSSGTNTGELFF; CDR3nt: TGTGCCAGCAGCTTAGGGTCCAGCGGGACGAACACCGGGGAGCTGTTTTTT
abundance: NA; v_gene: TRBV13; d_gene: TRBD1; j_gene: TRBJ2-7; CDR3aa: CASSHRQGTYEQYF; CDR3nt: TGTGCCAGCAGCCATAGACAGGGAACCTACGAGCAGTACTTC
abundance: once; v_gene: TRBV7-9; d_gene: NA; j_gene: TRBJ2-7; CDR3aa: CASSLTPYEQYF; CDR3nt: TGTGCCAGCAGCTTAACCCCCTACGAGCAGTACTTC
abundance: NA; v_gene: TRBV2; d_gene: NA; j_gene: TRBJ1-1; CDR3aa: CASIVLNTEAFF; CDR3nt: TGTGCCAGCATTGTCTTGAACACTGAAGCTTTCTTT
abundance: once; v_gene: TRBV18; d_gene: NA; j_gene: TRBJ1-4; CDR3aa: CASTRPFEKLFF; CDR3nt: TGTGCCAGCACCCGGCCATTTGAAAAACTGTTTTTT
abundance: NA; v_gene: TRBV7-8; d_gene: TRBD2; j_gene: TRBJ2-1; CDR3aa: CASSLGIAGGRGNEQFF; CDR3nt: TGTGCCAGCAGCTTAGGCATAGCGGGAGGGCGGGGCAATGAGCAGTTCTTC
abundance: NA; v_gene: TRBV5-4; d_gene: NA; j_gene: TRBJ2-7; CDR3aa: CASSLRDSGSHYEQYF; CDR3nt: TGTGCCAGCAGCTTGCGGGATAGCGGCTCTCATTACGAGCAGTACTTC
abundance: NA; v_gene: TRBV7-2; d_gene: NA; j_gene: TRBJ2-1; CDR3aa: CASSLASGNSYNEQFF; CDR3nt: TGTGCCAGCAGCTTAGCTAGCGGCAACTCCTACAATGAGCAGTTCTTC
abundance: NA; v_gene: TRBV7-8; d_gene: NA; j_gene: TRBJ2-4; CDR3aa: CASSLVPRMNIQYF; CDR3nt: TGTGCCAGCAGCTTAGTCCCCCGAATGAACATTCAGTACTTC
abundance: NA; v_gene: TRBV19; d_gene: NA; j_gene: TRBJ1-5; CDR3aa: CATSPTSPGTSNQPQHF; CDR3nt: TGTGCTACTAGCCCTACTAGCCCCGGGACTAGCAATCAGCCCCAGCATTTT
abundance: NA; v_gene: TRBV29-1; d_gene: NA; j_gene: TRBJ2-7; CDR3aa: CSVDDRNSNEQYF; CDR3nt: TGCAGCGTCGACGACAGAAATTCTAACGAGCAGTACTTC
abundance: NA; v_gene: TRBV18; d_gene: NA; j_gene: TRBJ1-2; CDR3aa: CASSPPGWGSDGYTF; CDR3nt: TGTGCCAGCTCACCACCCGGGTGGGGGTCGGATGGCTACACCTTC
abundance: NA; v_gene: TRBV14; d_gene: NA; j_gene: TRBJ1-2; CDR3aa: CASSQVQDRRKGYTF; CDR3nt: TGTGCCAGCAGCCAAGTTCAAGACAGAAGGAAGGGCTACACCTTC
abundance: NA; v_gene: TRBV30; d_gene: NA; j_gene: TRBJ2-7; CDR3aa: CAWSKGQSPQYF; CDR3nt: TGTGCCTGGTCAAAAGGACAGAGCCCCCAGTACTTC
abundance: NA; v_gene: TRBV4-3; d_gene: NA; j_gene: TRBJ1-5; CDR3aa: CASSSIPPGALNQPQHF; CDR3nt: TGCGCCAGCAGCTCAATCCCCCCAGGCGCACTAAATCAGCCCCAGCATTTT
abundance: NA; v_gene: TRBV5-1; d_gene: NA; j_gene: TRBJ1-1; CDR3aa: CASSQEVNTEAFF; CDR3nt: TGCGCCAGCAGCCAAGAAGTGAACACTGAAGCTTTCTTT
abundance: NA; v_gene: TRBV14; d_gene: TRBD1; j_gene: TRBJ2-7; CDR3aa: CASSYHPGQGFYEQYF; CDR3nt: TGTGCCAGCAGCTACCATCCGGGACAGGGATTCTACGAGCAGTACTTC
abundance: NA; v_gene: TRBV9; d_gene: NA; j_gene: TRBJ2-1; CDR3aa: CASRKEVGPNFEQFF; CDR3nt: TGTGCCAGCAGAAAAGAAGTCGGGCCCAATTTTGAGCAGTTCTTC
abundance: NA; v_gene: TRBV18; d_gene: NA; j_gene: TRBJ2-2; CDR3aa: CASSPSRVRNTGELFF; CDR3nt: TGTGCCAGCTCACCATCCAGGGTCCGGAACACCGGGGAGCTGTTTTTT
abundance: NA; v_gene: TRBV7-2; d_gene: NA; j_gene: TRBJ2-5; CDR3aa: CASSLRVAPYQETQYF; CDR3nt: TGTGCCAGCAGCTTGAGGGTAGCGCCGTACCAAGAGACCCAGTACTTC
abundance: NA; v_gene: TRBV5-6; d_gene: NA; j_gene: TRBJ2-5; CDR3aa: CASSPQPGETQYF; CDR3nt: TGTGCCAGCAGCCCCCAACCAGGGGAGACCCAGTACTTC
abundance: NA; v_gene: TRBV29-1; d_gene: TRBD1; j_gene: TRBJ2-3; CDR3aa: CSANHGRGLTDTQYF; CDR3nt: TGCAGCGCCAACCACGGCAGGGGGCTAACAGATACGCAGTATTTT
abundance: once; v_gene: TRBV18; d_gene: NA; j_gene: TRBJ2-3; CDR3aa: CASSPMTIPSDTQYF; CDR3nt: TGTGCCAGCTCACCAATGACTATCCCTTCGGATACGCAGTATTTT